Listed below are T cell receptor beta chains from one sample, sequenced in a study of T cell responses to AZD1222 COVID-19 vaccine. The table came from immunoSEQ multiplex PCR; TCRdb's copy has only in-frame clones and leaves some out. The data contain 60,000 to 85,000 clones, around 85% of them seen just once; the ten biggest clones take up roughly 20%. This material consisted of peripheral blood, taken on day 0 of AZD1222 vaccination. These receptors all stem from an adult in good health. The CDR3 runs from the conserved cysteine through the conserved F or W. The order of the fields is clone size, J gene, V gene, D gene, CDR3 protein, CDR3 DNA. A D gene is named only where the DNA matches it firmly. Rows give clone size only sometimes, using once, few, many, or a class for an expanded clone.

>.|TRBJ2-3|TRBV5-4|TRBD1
CASSGRQGGGDTQYF
TGTGCCAGCAGCGGGAGACAGGGTGGCGGAGATACGCAGTATTTT
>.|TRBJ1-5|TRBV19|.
CAVSGHLNQPQHF
TGTGCCGTTTCGGGACACCTTAATCAGCCCCAGCATTTT
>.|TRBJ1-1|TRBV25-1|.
CASSAIGGNTEAFF
TGTGCCAGCAGTGCCATCGGTGGTAACACTGAAGCTTTCTTT
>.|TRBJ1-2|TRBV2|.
CASSDWGLFYGYTF
TGTGCCAGCAGTGATTGGGGGTTATTCTATGGCTACACCTTC
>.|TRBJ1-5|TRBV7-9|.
CASSLEGRDQPQHF
TGTGCCAGCAGCTTAGAGGGAAGGGATCAGCCCCAGCATTTT
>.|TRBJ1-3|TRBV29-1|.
CSVAIGGSSGNTIYF
TGCAGCGTTGCTATCGGGGGAAGCTCTGGAAACACCATATATTTT
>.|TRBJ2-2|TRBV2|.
CASSDPGRGRTGELFF
TGTGCCAGCAGCGACCCGGGACGGGGGAGGACCGGGGAGCTGTTTTTT
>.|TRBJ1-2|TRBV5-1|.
CASSLKTDKTPYGYTF
TGCGCCAGCAGCTTAAAGACAGACAAGACGCCCTATGGCTACACCTTC
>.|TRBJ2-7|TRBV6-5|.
CASSYSYEVYEQYF
TGTGCCAGCAGTTACTCCTACGAGGTCTACGAGCAGTACTTC
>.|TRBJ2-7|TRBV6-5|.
CASTVALYEQYF
TGTGCCAGCACGGTGGCACTTTACGAGCAGTACTTC
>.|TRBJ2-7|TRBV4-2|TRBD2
CASSQDIGIAGVEQYF
TGTGCCAGCAGCCAAGATATAGGAATAGCGGGAGTTGAGCAGTACTTC
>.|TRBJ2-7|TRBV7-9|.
CASSLAPGEQYF
TGTGCCAGCAGCTTAGCGCCGGGGGAGCAGTACTTC
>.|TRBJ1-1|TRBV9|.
CASSPPTGLTEAFF
TGTGCCAGCAGCCCGCCTACAGGACTCACTGAAGCTTTCTTT
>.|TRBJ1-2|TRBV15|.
CATSGGVGRSNYGYTF
TGTGCCACCAGCGGGGGGGTCGGACGGTCCAACTATGGCTACACCTTC
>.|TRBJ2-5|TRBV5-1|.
CASSSGRAGQETQYF
TGCGCCAGCAGCTCGGGCCGGGCAGGGCAAGAGACCCAGTACTTC
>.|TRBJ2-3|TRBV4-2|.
CASSMEGGFLTDTQYF
TGTGCCAGCAGTATGGAAGGGGGATTCCTCACAGATACGCAGTATTTT
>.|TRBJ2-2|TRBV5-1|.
CASSAVEGGELFF
TGCGCCAGCAGCGCCGTTGAGGGCGGGGAGCTGTTTTTT
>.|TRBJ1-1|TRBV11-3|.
CASSQLDGSLIWAFF
TGTGCCAGCAGCCAACTGGACGGCTCCTTAATCTGGGCTTTCTTT
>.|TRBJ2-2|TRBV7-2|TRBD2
CASSTRLAGLTGELFF
TGTGCCAGCAGCACCCGACTAGCGGGACTCACCGGGGAGCTGTTTTTT
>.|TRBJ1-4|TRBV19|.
CASSRPFRTTNEKLFF
TGTGCCAGTAGTCGCCCTTTCAGAACAACTAATGAAAAACTGTTTTTT
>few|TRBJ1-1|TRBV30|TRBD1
CAWSADRQGRGEAFF
TGTGCCTGGAGTGCCGACCGACAGGGAAGGGGTGAAGCTTTCTTT
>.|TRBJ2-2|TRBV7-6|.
CASSLEGGRGTGELFF
TGTGCCAGCAGCTTAGAAGGGGGGCGAGGAACCGGGGAGCTGTTTTTT
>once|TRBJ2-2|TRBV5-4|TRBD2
CASSKAGVNTGELFF
TGTGCCAGCAGTAAAGCGGGGGTCAACACCGGGGAGCTGTTTTTT
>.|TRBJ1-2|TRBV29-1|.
CSVERRGTGYTF
TGCAGCGTTGAAAGACGGGGAACGGGCTACACCTTC
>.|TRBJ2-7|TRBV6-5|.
CASANRGNTYEQYF
TGTGCCAGCGCGAACCGCGGGAACACCTACGAGCAGTACTTC
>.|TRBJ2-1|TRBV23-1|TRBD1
CASSQSRDRVDKEYNEQFF
TGCGCCAGCAGTCAATCCAGGGACAGGGTGGATAAAGAGTACAATGAGCAGTTCTTC
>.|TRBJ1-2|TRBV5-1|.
CASSLNTALYGYTF
TGCGCCAGCAGCTTGAATACAGCCCTCTATGGCTACACCTTC
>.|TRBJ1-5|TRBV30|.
CAWREPPPGRPQHF
TGTGCCTGGAGGGAACCCCCCCCGGGGCGGCCCCAGCATTTT
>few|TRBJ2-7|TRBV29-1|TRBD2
CSVGGTSGYEQYF
TGCAGCGTTGGGGGGACTAGCGGCTACGAGCAGTACTTC
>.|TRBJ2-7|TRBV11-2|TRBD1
CASSFGTGYEQYF
TGTGCCAGCAGCTTCGGGACAGGATACGAGCAGTACTTC
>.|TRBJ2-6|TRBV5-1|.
CASSLGGGANVLTF
TGCGCCAGCAGCTTGGGAGGTGGGGCCAACGTCCTGACTTTC
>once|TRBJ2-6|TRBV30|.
CACPRSGANVLTF
TGTGCCTGTCCCCGCTCTGGGGCCAACGTCCTGACTTTC
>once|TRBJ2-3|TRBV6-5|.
CASASGGDTDTQYF
TGTGCCAGCGCGTCCGGAGGGGACACAGATACGCAGTATTTT
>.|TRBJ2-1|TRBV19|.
CASRRLSGYNEQFF
TGTGCCAGTAGACGCCTGTCTGGCTACAATGAGCAGTTCTTC
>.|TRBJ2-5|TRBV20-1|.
CSASWGETQYF
TGCAGTGCTAGCTGGGGAGAGACCCAGTACTTC
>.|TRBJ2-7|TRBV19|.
CASSRSGSGEQYF
TGTGCCAGTAGTAGGTCAGGGTCCGGCGAGCAGTACTTC
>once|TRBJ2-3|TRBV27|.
CASSSLGGGWGNTQYF
TGTGCCAGCAGTTCGTTGGGCGGCGGGTGGGGTAATACGCAGTATTTT
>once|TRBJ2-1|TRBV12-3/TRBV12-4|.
CASSPGNEQFF
TGTGCCAGCAGTCCGGGTAATGAGCAGTTCTTC
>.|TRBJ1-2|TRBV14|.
CASSYDGNYGYTF
TGTGCCAGCAGCTACGACGGCAACTATGGCTACACCTTC
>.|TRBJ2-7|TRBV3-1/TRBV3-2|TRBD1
CASSQPGQGTYEQYF
TGTGCCAGCAGCCAACCGGGACAGGGGACCTACGAGCAGTACTTC